This TCR beta chain appears in the sequencing data of a study of CD8+ T cells in alopecia areata. It was cDNA, reverse transcribed from extracted RNA, that served as the sequencing template. Profiling relied on immunoSEQ multiplex PCR, and the TCRdb table lists in-frame clones only, not all of them. The profile shows about 270,000 clones, about three fifths of them singletons. Treatment defined: oral pan-JAK inhibitor, 5-10 mg twice daily. Germline assignment: CDR1 GTSNPN and CDR2 SVGIG (reference sequence). V was pared by 2 bases and J by 4 bases, with 9 bases between. The CDR3 consists of 13 residues. Comments on this clone: The antigen remains undetermined.

Study-level points and caveats: Compared with normal scalp, lesional scalp had higher clonality and more expanded CD8+ clones.

The origin of this receptor is a human donor with alopecia areata. The sample consisted of CD4+ T cells sorted from blood, taken at approximately week 52, from a patient treated with tofacitinib. This chain connects TRBV30 to TRBJ1-5, with D unclear. CDR3 amino acids: CAWSSRGNQPQHF. The CDR3 nucleotides are TGTGCCTGGAGTTCCCGGGGTAATCAGCCCCAGCATTTT.